These 31 T cell receptor beta chains originate from one sample sequenced in a study of T cell repertoires in aging, cancer and after chemotherapy. A mixed TRB-A/B primer pool amplified rearranged TRB by multiplex touch-down PCR. TCRdb called the multiplex PCR reads again in MiXCR, with one record for every CDR3 protein. The data hold around 410 distinct CDR3 sequences, with around 32% observed a single time. TCR beta rearrangements were amplified from peripheral blood genomic DNA. The specimen sequenced was blood. Source of these receptors: a human donor in good health.

This sequence joins TRBV20-1 and TRBJ2-2, with TRBD2 as a possible D gene (7 bases). Trimming shortened V by 6 bases and J by 5 bases, and 19 bases separated the two germline ends. There are 15 residues in the CDR3. Germline lookup yields CDR1 DFQATT and CDR2 SNEGSKA (reference sequence). The CDR3 sequence is CSANRGATQTGELFF. CDR3 nucleotides: TGCAGTGCAAATCGGGGGGCGACTCAGACCGGGGAGCTGTTTTTT.

This clonotype showed up just a few times. The chain has TRBV6-1 and TRBJ1-6, with D perhaps TRBD1 (6 bases). Trimming pared 4 bases from V and 7 bases from J, leaving 11 bases between. Germline V gene lookup returns CDR1 MNHNS and CDR2 SASEGT. The CDR3 consists of 14 residues. This chain's CDR3 is CASSGGGENSPLHF. CDR3 nucleotides: TGTGCCAGCAGTGGAGGGGGGGAGAATTCACCCCTCCACTTT.

This clonotype is labeled as large. The chain employs TRBV29-1 and TRBJ1-2; no clear D gene. The germline V gene has CDR1 SQVTM and CDR2 ANQGSEA. The CDR3 is made up of 10 amino acids. V lost 4 bases and J 5 bases, leaving 5 bases between the germline ends. CDR3 loop: CSVGSYGYTF. CDR3 sequence (DNA): TGCAGCGTTGGTTCTTATGGCTACACCTTC.

Of note for this clonotype: With a much larger clone just one base away, this may be a read error. The chain joins TRBV12-3 or TRBV12-4 to TRBJ1-2, with 8 bases lining up with TRBD1. The CDR3 consists of 15 residues. V was clipped by 5 bases and J by 4 bases; unmatched bases: 9. This CDR3 is CASSTDRVRGYGYTF. CDR3 DNA: TGTGCCAGCAGTACGGACAGGGTGCGTGGCTATGGCTACACCTTC.

This clonotype came up a few times. V is TRBV12-3 or TRBV12-4 and J is TRBJ1-1; 10 positions agree with TRBD1. There are 13 residues in the CDR3. Trimming cost V 5 bases and J 8 bases; bases outside gene matches: 5. The chain's CDR3 is CASSSPGQGEAFF. The CDR3 DNA follows: TGTGCCAGCAGTAGTCCGGGACAGGGGGAAGCTTTCTTT.

The J gene is TRBJ2-5, the V gene TRBV29-1, with 7 positions matching TRBD1. The CDR3 is made up of 12 amino acids. The V gene end was trimmed by 7 bases and the J gene end by 4 bases; junction bases not matched to a gene: 6. Per germline, CDR1 SQVTM and CDR2 ANQGSEA. CDR3 DNA sequence: TGCAGCGGTAGACAGGGCTTAGAGACCCAGTACTTC. Its protein product is CSGRQGLETQYF.

The V gene is TRBV12-1, the J gene TRBJ1-5; the D call in the table, TRBD1, was not verified against the DNA. TRBV12-1 is a recognized pseudogene. This CDR3 has 19 amino acids. CDR3 sequence: CASSPVGGVRLYSNQPQHF. The DNA of the CDR3 is TGTGCCAGCAGCCCCGTAGGTGGCGTACGACTTTATAGCAATCAGCCCCAGCATTTT.

By share, this clonotype ranks as large. The chain carries TRBV6-1 and TRBJ1-2; TRBD1 matches 9 bases. The CDR3 has 14 amino acids. CDR1 and CDR2 from the germline V gene are MNHNS and SASEGT. V trimming: 5 bases; J trimming: 4 bases; junction bases outside the gene matches: 5. CDR3 sequence: CASSPGTGFYGYTF. The CDR3 DNA reads TGTGCCAGCAGTCCCGGGACAGGGTTCTATGGCTACACCTTC.

The chain links TRBV4-2 to TRBJ1-3; 7 bases line up with TRBD1. The V gene's germline CDR1 is LGHNA and CDR2 YNFKEQ. V shed 0 bases and J 4 bases; nucleotides not matched to a gene: 3. The length of the CDR3 is 15 residues. The CDR3 coding sequence is TGTGCCAGCAGCCAAGATACAGGGGAAGGAAACACCATATATTTT. This gives the protein CASSQDTGEGNTIYF.

V usage is TRBV4-1 and J usage is TRBJ2-2; D possibly corresponds to TRBD2 (6 bases). CDR1 and CDR2 from the germline V gene are MGHRA and YSYEKL. V dropped 4 bases and J dropped 5 bases, with 14 bases sitting between them. This CDR3 spans 15 amino acids. The CDR3 loop is CASSLEGRGTGELFF. The CDR3 DNA reads TGCGCCAGCAGCCTAGAGGGCCGGGGGACCGGGGAGCTGTTTTTT.

This clonotype was detected only a few times. The rearrangement joins TRBV6-6 to TRBJ2-7; D is possibly TRBD1 (5 bases). The V end lost 7 bases, the J end lost 3 bases, and 7 bases lay between the germline ends. Germline V gene data show CDR1 as MNHNY and CDR2 as SVGAGI (reference sequence). The CDR3 extends over 11 amino acids. The CDR3 spells CASKDSYEQYF. DNA for the CDR3: TGTGCCAGCAAAGACAGCTACGAGCAGTACTTC.

This rearrangement joins TRBV20-1 to TRBJ2-7, with 13 bases fitting TRBD2. V lost 6 bases, J lost 1 base, and 6 bases stayed unmatched. The CDR3 consists of 15 residues. CDR1 DFQATT and CDR2 SNEGSKA come from the germline V gene (reference sequence). CDR3 protein: CSARLAGGLSYEQYF. CDR3 in DNA: TGCAGTGCCCGACTAGCGGGGGGTCTATCCTACGAGCAGTACTTC.

This clonotype was observed a handful of times. The rearrangement joins TRBV20-1 to TRBJ2-5; no reliable D call. This CDR3 has 14 residues. CDR1 and CDR2 (germline): DFQATT, SNEGSKA (reference sequence). Deletions cut 3 bases from V and 5 bases from J, with 16 bases between. The CDR3 bases are TGCAGTGCTAGGGCACACGCTTTAAGGGAGACCCAGTACTTC. Its translation is CSARAHALRETQYF.

V and J are TRBV19 and TRBJ1-4; D not resolved. Per the germline V gene, CDR1 is LNHDA and CDR2 is SQIVND (reference sequence). Trimming took off 6 bases at V and 7 bases at J, with 15 bases between the two ends. CDR3 length: 14 amino acids. The CDR3 nucleotides are TGTGCCAGTAGCAACACCCCCCGAGGTGAAAAACTGTTTTTT. Translation: CASSNTPRGEKLFF.

This clonotype was counted between two and nine times. The chain uses TRBV29-1 and TRBJ1-4, with D perhaps matching TRBD1 (6 bases). The germline CDR1 and CDR2 sequences are SQVTM and ANQGSEA. With 1 base removed from V and 3 bases from J, the gap between germline ends came to 9 bases. This CDR3 contains 14 residues. CDR3 coding DNA: TGCAGCGTTGAAGGGGGGCTTCCTAATGAAAAACTGTTTTTT. Protein product: CSVEGGLPNEKLFF.

This clonotype was found a few times. This rearrangement joins TRBV10-3 to TRBJ1-1; D uncertain. The CDR3 is made up of 11 amino acids. V shed 2 bases and J shed 8 bases, with 6 bases lying between them. Germline values: CDR1 ENHRY, CDR2 SYGVKD. CDR3 sequence reads: CAISERGEAFF. CDR3 bases: TGTGCCATCAGTGAGAGAGGGGAAGCTTTCTTT.

This clonotype came up a few times. The rearrangement links TRBV6-5 to TRBJ2-5; 7 nucleotides align to TRBD2. The V gene's germline CDR1 is MNHEY and CDR2 SVGAGI. CDR3 size: 14 residues. Trimming at V came to 2 bases and at J to 5 bases, leaving 5 bases not matched to a gene. The CDR3 region is CASSYPGGGETQYF. The CDR3 region has the DNA TGTGCCAGCAGTTACCCCGGGGGAGGGGAGACCCAGTACTTC.

The table lists this clonotype with a few counts. The chain links TRBV20-1 to TRBJ1-1, with 10 bases matching TRBD1. CDR1 is DFQATT and CDR2 is SNEGSKA in the germline V gene (reference sequence). V lost 2 bases and J lost 3; bases outside the gene matches: 3. CDR3 size: 14 residues. CDR3: CSARSGTGDTEAFF. The CDR3 region has the DNA TGCAGTGCTAGATCCGGGACAGGGGACACTGAAGCTTTCTTT.

This clonotype has only a few counts. Here the CDR3 reads CASSLASTGVEQYF. Written as DNA, the CDR3 is TGTGCCAGCAGCTTGGCGTCGACAGGGGTCGAGCAGTACTTC. The V and J genes are TRBV7-9 and TRBJ2-7, with 8 bases that match TRBD1. CDR1 is SEHNR, CDR2 FQNEAQ, per germline (reference sequence). V shed 3 bases, J shed 6 bases, and the junction held 7 bases outside the gene matches. The CDR3 consists of 14 residues. The variable domain in full, completed from reference TRBV7-9 and TRBJ2-7, reads DTGVSQNPRHKITKRGQNVTFRCDPISEHNRLYWYRQTLGQGPEFLTYFQNEAQLEKSRLLSDRFSAERPKGSFSTLEIQRTEQGDSAMYLCASSLASTGVEQYFGPGTRLTVT.

The chain uses TRBV11-2 and TRBJ2-5; D is tentatively TRBD1 or TRBD2 (5 bases each). The CDR3 is 15 residues long. V was clipped by 3 bases and J by 8 bases, with 19 bases between them. CDR1 is SGHAT and CDR2 is FQNNGV in the germline V gene. Here the CDR3 DNA reads TGTGCCAGCAGCTTTTGGGGGTCTCTAAGAGACACCCAGTACTTC. The encoded protein is CASSFWGSLRDTQYF.

This clonotype qualifies as hyperexpanded (1% or more). This chain joins TRBV6-5 and TRBJ1-2; D is ambiguous. Germline CDR1 is MNHEY and CDR2 is SVGAGI. CDR3 length: 15 amino acids. The V gene lost 0 bases and the J gene lost 6 bases, with 14 bases spanning the gap. CDR3 sequence (DNA): TGTGCCAGCAGTTACTCTGCTCAGGCCTGGGATGGCTACACCTTC. Residues: CASSYSAQAWDGYTF.

As concerns this clonotype: A junction boundary mismatches the germline segment, possibly from a read error. The CDR3 sequence: CVSSPTGVSGYTF. The CDR3 coding sequence is TGTGTCAGCAGCCCTACAGGGGTGAGTGGCTACACCTTC. The gene calls are TRBV5-6 and TRBJ1-2, with 7 bases aligning to TRBD1. This CDR3 is 13 amino acids long. CDR1 is SGHDT, CDR2 YYEEEE, per germline.

As for this clonotype: A much larger clone differs by one base, so this may be a read error. The chain uses TRBV6-1 and TRBJ2-7, with 12 nucleotides matching TRBD2. This CDR3 contains 14 residues. Germline CDR1 reads MNHNS; CDR2 reads SASEGT. The CDR3 DNA follows: TGTGCCAGCAGTGAACTAGCGGGGGGGCACGAGCAGAACTTC. Amino acids: CASSELAGGHEQNF.

The sample holds a few counts of this clonotype. This sequence joins TRBV6-4 and TRBJ2-3; 13 nucleotides agree with TRBD2. Germline V lookup: CDR1 MRHNA, CDR2 SNTAGT. The CDR3 contains 15 residues. Trimming removed 5 bases from V and 4 bases from J; junction bases left unmatched: 3. In nucleotides, the CDR3 is TGTGCCAGCAGTACTAGCGGGGGGGCTGCAGATACGCAGTATTTT. Its protein is CASSTSGGAADTQYF.

The chain couples TRBV30 to TRBJ2-3, with TRBD2 matching 15 bases. Per germline, CDR1 GTSNPN and CDR2 SVGIG (reference sequence). This CDR3 contains 16 residues. The V gene end was trimmed by 4 bases and the J gene end by 5 bases; junction bases not matched to a gene: 7. CDR3 coding DNA: TGTGCCTGGACGCCGGGACTAGCGGGGGGTAGAGATACGCAGTATTTT. Its protein is CAWTPGLAGGRDTQYF.

The chain combines TRBV7-2 with TRBJ2-5; a possible D gene is TRBD1 (6 bases). This CDR3 region has 15 residues. Germline assignment: CDR1 SGHTA and CDR2 FQGNSA. V was clipped by 3 bases and J by 5 bases, with 16 bases between them. The CDR3 nucleotides are TGTGCCAGCAGCTTGCCAGCGTGGGGGCGCGAGACCCAGTACTTC. Translating it yields CASSLPAWGRETQYF.

The rearrangement uses TRBV6-5 and TRBJ1-5; possible D gene TRBD1, 5 bases. With 0 bases removed from V and 7 bases from J, the gap between germline ends came to 19 bases. CDR1 and CDR2 (germline): MNHEY, SVGAGI. The CDR3 has 17 residues. This chain's CDR3 is CASSYSSKAGSHQPQHF. The CDR3 nucleotides are TGTGCCAGCAGTTACTCGAGTAAAGCAGGGAGTCACCAGCCCCAGCATTTT.

As to this clonotype: Since no conserved phenylalanine or tryptophan closes the CDR3, a read error is the likely cause. The chain links TRBV6-4 to TRBJ1-1; maybe TRBD1 (6 bases). The CDR3 runs to 13 residues. V was cut by 0 bases and J by 7 bases, with 9 bases left in between. Germline CDR1 and CDR2: MRHNA and SNTAGT. The CDR3 loop is CASSDSPDSEAFY. The CDR3 DNA reads as TGTGCCAGCAGTGACTCTCCGGACAGTGAAGCTTTCTAT.

The rearrangement links TRBV19 to TRBJ1-4; D gene uncertain. The CDR3 is 14 residues long. V was trimmed by 8 bases and J by 0 bases, leaving 10 bases between them. Germline CDR1 is LNHDA and CDR2 is SQIVND (reference sequence). The CDR3 sequence: CASRGLTTNEKLFF. For the CDR3, the DNA is TGTGCCAGTCGCGGCCTCACAACTAATGAAAAACTGTTTTTT.

The chain links TRBV5-1 to TRBJ2-1, with D perhaps TRBD2 (5 bases). Germline-derived CDR1 and CDR2 are SGHRS and YFSETQ. Trimming shortened V by 3 bases and J by 5 bases, and 15 bases separated the two germline ends. The CDR3 is made up of 15 amino acids. DNA of the CDR3: TGCGCCAGCAGCTCGAACTACGGGGTGAACAATGAGCAGTTCTTC. It encodes CASSSNYGVNNEQFF. Complete variable domain (other parts from reference TRBV5-1 and TRBJ2-1): KAGVTQTPRYLIKTRGQQVTLSCSPISGHRSVSWYQQTPGQGLQFLFEYFSETQRNKGNFPGRFSGRQFSNSRSEMNVSTLELGDSALYLCASSSNYGVNNEQFFGPGTRLTVL.

CDR3 sequence reads: CASSPPGLAGGQETQYF. Here the CDR3 DNA reads TGTGCCAGTAGCCCACCGGGACTAGCGGGGGGGCAAGAGACCCAGTACTTC. The chain couples TRBV19 to TRBJ2-5; 16 nucleotides agree with TRBD2. Looked up from germline, CDR1 is LNHDA and CDR2 is SQIVND (reference sequence). There are 17 residues in the CDR3. V gave up 6 bases and J gave up 2 bases; unmatched junction bases: 6.